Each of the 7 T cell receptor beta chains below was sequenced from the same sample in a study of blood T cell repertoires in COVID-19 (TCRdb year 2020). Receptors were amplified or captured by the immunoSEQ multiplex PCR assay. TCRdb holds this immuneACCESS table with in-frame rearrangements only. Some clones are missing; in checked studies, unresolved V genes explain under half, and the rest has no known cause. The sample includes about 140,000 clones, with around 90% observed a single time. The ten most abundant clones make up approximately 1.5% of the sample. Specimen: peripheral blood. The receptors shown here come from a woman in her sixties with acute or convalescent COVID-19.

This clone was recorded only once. The CDR3 bases are TGTGCCAGCAGCTTGGGGCTAGCGGGGGATGGTGAGCAGTTCTTC. Its translation: CASSLGLAGDGEQFF. The chain employs TRBV7-9 and TRBJ2-1, with 10 bases lining up with TRBD2. Germline values: CDR1 SEHNR, CDR2 FQNEAQ (reference sequence). V dropped 3 bases and J dropped 9; count of bases not matched to a gene: 8. The CDR3 consists of 15 residues.

Here the CDR3 DNA reads TGTGCCAGCTCCCAGGGACTAGCGGGGGCCGGGAATGAGCAGTTCTTC. Translated: CASSQGLAGAGNEQFF. The chain carries TRBV18 and TRBJ2-1; TRBD2 matches 14 bases. From germline, CDR1 is KGHSH and CDR2 LQKENI. Trimming took 6 bases from V and 7 from J; bases not matched to a gene: 8. The CDR3 contains 16 residues.

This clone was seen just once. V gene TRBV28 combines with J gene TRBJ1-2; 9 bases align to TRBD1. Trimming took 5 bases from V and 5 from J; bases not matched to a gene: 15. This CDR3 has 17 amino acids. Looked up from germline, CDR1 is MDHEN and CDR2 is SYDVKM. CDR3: CASSTDSGQGRRYGYTF. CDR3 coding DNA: TGTGCCAGCAGTACCGACTCGGGACAGGGAAGAAGGTATGGCTACACCTTC.

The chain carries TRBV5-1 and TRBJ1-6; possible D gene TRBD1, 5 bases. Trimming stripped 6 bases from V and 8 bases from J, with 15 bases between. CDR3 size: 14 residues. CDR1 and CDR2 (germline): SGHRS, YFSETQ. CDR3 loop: CASNSSAGDSPLHF. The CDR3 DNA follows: TGCGCCAGCAACTCCTCGGCGGGGGATTCACCCCTCCACTTT.

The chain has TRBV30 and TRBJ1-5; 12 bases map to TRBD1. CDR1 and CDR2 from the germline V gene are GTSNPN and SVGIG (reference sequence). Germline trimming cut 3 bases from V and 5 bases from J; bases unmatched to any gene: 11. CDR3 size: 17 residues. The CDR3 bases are TGTGCCTGGAGAGAGGCGGGGACAGGGGGCTTAGATCAGCCCCAGCATTTT. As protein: CAWREAGTGGLDQPQHF.

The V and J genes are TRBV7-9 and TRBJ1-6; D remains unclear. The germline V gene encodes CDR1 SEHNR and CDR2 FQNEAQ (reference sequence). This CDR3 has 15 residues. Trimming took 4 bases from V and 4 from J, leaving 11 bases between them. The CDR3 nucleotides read TGTGCCAGCAGCTCGGAGGGCCGGTATAATTCACCCCTCCACTTT. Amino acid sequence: CASSSEGRYNSPLHF.

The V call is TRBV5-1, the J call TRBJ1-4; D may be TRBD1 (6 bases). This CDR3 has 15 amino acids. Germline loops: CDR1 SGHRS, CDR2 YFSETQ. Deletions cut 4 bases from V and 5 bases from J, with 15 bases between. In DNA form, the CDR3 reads TGCGCCAGCAGCGGCGGGGGGCCAGGGAATGAAAAACTGTTTTTT. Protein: CASSGGGPGNEKLFF.